This T cell receptor beta chain was documented in a study of cytomegalovirus exposure and HLA in healthy donors (dated by TCRdb to 2016 to 2017). For context, the study as a whole: An earlier analysis of more than 550 of the donors reported about 280 Gb of sequence data and 95 million to 120 million unique TCR beta sequences obtained from approximately 180 million T cells. Roughly 300 gigabases of sequencing data and approximately 85 million unique TCR sequences were included in an early release covering about 620 HLA-typed donors. Among the roughly 400 genotyped donors, 81% belonged to the genetic ancestry cluster associated with self-reported Caucasian donors. The aim of the study was to test whether cataloging public T cell receptors could identify signatures of past pathogen exposure. The T cell repertoires of 666 subjects were profiled by immunosequencing and related to cytomegalovirus serostatus. Along with the approximately 620-subject first cohort, a separate validation cohort of roughly 110 different subjects was used. The study combined high-throughput TCR immunosequencing, statistical association of individual TCRs with disease status, and machine learning to predict cytomegalovirus infection status. In a later analysis, previously published TCR beta repertoires from more than 500 donors were re-analyzed and high-resolution HLA genotyping was added so that TCR occurrence patterns could be studied. The later analysis used no new phenotypic data to find candidate immune exposures, relying instead on TCR beta sequences and their occurrence across donors. An earlier analysis of 587 of the donors applied high-throughput TCR beta sequencing to assess whether each TCR beta V gene segment acted as functional or pseudogenic. Donor age, sex, ethnicity and CMV serostatus were compiled alongside the repertoire data. A later genetic analysis used genome-wide SNP genotypes for about 55% of the 666 donors, treating that subset as a discovery cohort. Every repertoire in the discovery cohort had been generated on one and the same sequencing platform. Both class I and class II loci were covered by HLA typing, at four-digit resolution. The number of typed donors differed by locus: about 629-640 for A, B, C, DRB1 and DQB1; approximately 520 for DQA1; some 610 for DPA1; and approximately 450 for DPB1. Because of strong linkage in the cohort, roughly five DR-DQ haplotypes were treated as single units for association and clustering. On average, roughly 240,000 unique TCR beta nucleotide sequences were sequenced per donor among a few hundred genotyped donors of the cohort, with roughly 19% of those sequences being non-productive.

The cohort was made up of 666 healthy bone marrow donors. At the time of sampling, every cohort member was nominally healthy, though immune exposures that went unrecorded were likely present. The donor was CMV seropositive and was included in the group of 250 to 300 seropositive cohort members. Each donor provided a peripheral blood sample, and peripheral blood mononuclear cells were used for TCR beta sequencing. Genomic DNA extraction from the blood cell samples was performed with the Qiagen DNeasy Blood Extraction Kit. The CDR3 numbers 14 residues from cysteine through phenylalanine. Only the CDR3 region is kept as DNA, spanning 42 bases read in frame from base 1. Reading the germline V gene (reference sequence) gives CDR1 SEHNR and CDR2 FQNEAQ. V is cut by 2 bases and J by 2 bases, and the space between the germline ends is 7 bases. Library construction relied on the immunoSEQ multiplex PCR assay. A mixture of 60 forward primers for TCR Vbeta segments and 13 reverse primers for TCR Jbeta segments was used in the multiplex PCR. The CDR3 region of rearranged TCR beta genes was amplified from genomic DNA by a multiplex PCR assay. The amplified TCR beta libraries were sequenced on the Illumina HiSeq System as 87-base-pair reads. In the source study's methods: In a later analysis, approximately 74 million unique TCR beta chains were counted across the roughly 700 repertoires, and around 11 million of these chains were shared by at least two donors. To remove PCR and sequencing errors, raw reads were error-corrected and collapsed into unique sequences using a nearest-neighbor algorithm that merged closely related sequences. CDR3 sequences were aligned to IMGT reference sequences to assign V, D and J gene segments. Each retained sequence needed at least a six-nucleotide match to both a V gene segment and a J gene segment. Rearrangements were called productive when the CDR3 lacked stop codons and stayed in frame with V and J; all others were non-productive. Following IMGT convention, CDR3 was defined as the stretch from the second conserved V-encoded cysteine up to the conserved J-encoded phenylalanine. The earlier analysis of about 570 of the donors excluded any sequence lacking an unambiguous match to a single V gene segment. In an earlier analysis of several hundred of the donors, a V segment was called functional when productive rearrangements were above 56.7%, and segregating when the standard deviation between donors exceeded 5%. A statistical classification framework was built for diagnosing cytomegalovirus status from the catalog of TCR beta chain sequences. A later analysis assigned V and J genes by comparing TCR nucleotide sequences with IMGT/GENE-DB human TR gene sequences. The TCRdist pipeline was used in a later analysis to assign CDR3 sequences and most-parsimonious VDJ recombination scenarios. In a later analysis, every TCR beta chain was defined by the combination of its CDR3 amino acid sequence and its V-gene family, and reads without a unique V-gene family were dropped. In a later analysis, 550 to 650 highly shared, low-generation-probability nucleotide sequences were removed to address suspected cross-contamination and a sequencing artifact. A later analysis calculated a clonal expansion index for each public chain from normalized within-repertoire ranks of inferred template counts. In a later analysis, generation probabilities were computed with a VDJ recombination model fitted to out-of-frame rearrangements, and the resulting probabilities were checked against IGoR. In a later analysis, hypergeometric tests were used to score TCR-TCR, TCR-HLA and TCR-CMV co-occurrence, with a repertoire-size bias correction applied to TCR pairs. To estimate false discovery rates, a later analysis permuted the HLA or CMV assignments 20 times. In a later analysis, co-occurring TCRs were grouped using DBSCAN, with TCRdist sequence similarity added in when clustering inside HLA-allele-positive subsets. Co-occurrence clustering excluded repertoires with fewer than 30,000 or more than 120,000 public chains, plus five with anomalous nucleotide sharing. In its TCRdb copy, this immuneACCESS table keeps in-frame sequences only and misses some clones. Where compared with another copy, unresolved V genes explain less than half of these, and the others have no known cause. V, J and clone size derive from that table, while D and trimming were established from the DNA sequence. The sample yields some 120,000 clones; 65% to 90% were counted once. About 10% of the sample comes from the top ten.

Points on this clone: It has no known antigen specificity. It has no much larger one-base neighbor in the sample; base qualities were not kept.

General conclusions and limits of the study: Some IMGT-functional V segments, including TRBV6-2 and TRBV6-3, could not be told apart with the 87-base-pair reads, so those segments were excluded. In a later analysis, HLA-associated TCR beta chains were found to be more clonally expanded and to have lower generation probabilities than equally common non-associated chains. It was suggested by the authors that the approach could potentially be generalized to other disease states and immunological phenotypes. In vitro tests confirmed that a few of the cytomegalovirus-associated TCR beta chains recognize cytomegalovirus antigens. Most CMV-associated TCR beta chains appeared to be HLA-restricted in a later analysis, and the HLA associations seemed to be driven largely by CMV exposure. According to a later analysis, TCR association rates differed among HLA loci, with DRB1 alleles showing the most associated TCRs and HLA-C alleles showing the fewest. In a later analysis, 16,951 TCR beta sequences were associated with specific HLA alleles at a false discovery rate of 0.05. An association between a missense DCLRE1C variant and V-gene and J-gene trimming of TCR beta chains was found in a later genetic analysis and replicated in an independent cohort. According to a later genetic analysis, donors in an Asian-associated ancestry cluster had fewer N-insertions in productive TCRs than the approximately 650-donor mean. A cluster of highly shared sequence variants was judged likely to represent a technical artifact of the sequencing pipeline. Strong co-occurrence of HLA alleles, especially DR and DQ, made assigning TCR associations to individual alleles difficult. While some public TCRs were present in many individuals, most TCR sequences turned up only very rarely across donors. An earlier analysis of roughly 570 of the donors showed that most TCR beta V segments appeared in productive rearrangements either about 87% or about 30% of the time, which broadly matched IMGT annotations. In a later analysis, several top co-occurrence clusters were reported to appear linked to parvovirus B19, influenza, CMV and Epstein-Barr virus. A further reported finding was that TCR beta sequences accurately predicted the HLA-A and HLA-B alleles for most subjects in the first cohort. In both the original and validation cohorts, the classifier was reported to diagnose cytomegalovirus status with high specificity and sensitivity. In the study, some 160 TCR beta chains were listed as associated with cytomegalovirus. This cohort had only TCR beta chains sequenced, and the lack of alpha or paired-chain data limited which features could be detected. Linkage disequilibrium might explain the correlated functional status among segregating V segments, but an unknown experimental factor could not be excluded. CMV serostatus was the only immune exposure information available for the cohort. Because some donors lacked HLA typing at each locus, the association tests relied only on the typed subset. The presence/absence analyses assumed that sequencing depth was roughly uniform across donors, and that assumption may not be true. The earlier analysis of approximately 560 of the donors excluded fewer than 20 rarely observed V segments, including chromosome 9 orphons, because counts were too low.

This receptor was taken from a male donor in good health and CMV-seropositive. Sample: PBMCs. The chain is assembled from TRBV7-9 and TRBJ2-1; a tentative D call is TRBD2 (5 bases match). Here the CDR3 is given as CASSLSGPYNEQFF. The DNA reads TGTGCCAGCAGCTTAAGCGGACCCTACAATGAGCAGTTCTTC. Reference TRBV7-9 and TRBJ2-1 proteins supply the regions before and after the CDR3; the full variable domain is: DTGVSQNPRHKITKRGQNVTFRCDPISEHNRLYWYRQTLGQGPEFLTYFQNEAQLEKSRLLSDRFSAERPKGSFSTLEIQRTEQGDSAMYLCASSLSGPYNEQFFGPGTRLTVL.